This T cell receptor (beta chain) was captured by sequencing in a study of beta chain features in type 1 diabetes. Study as a whole: Age, gender, cell numbers and subset yield matched between patients and controls.

The isolated RNA, all of it, was reverse transcribed, so expressed TCRB transcripts were what got sequenced. Repertoires were generated with immunoSEQ multiplex PCR, while TCRdb's copy carries only in-frame clones and drops some. The table has fewer than 200,000 clones, about 13% seen once. This clone has just a few counts. As yet, its antigen is unknown. Findings and limits, study-wide: The study found fewer insertions and more deletions at VDJ junctions in type 1 diabetes patients. Over-representation of high TCR-expressing cells was a possible consequence of cDNA sequencing.

Trimming stripped 8 bases from V and 3 bases from J, with 17 bases between. The germline V gene has CDR1 MDHEN and CDR2 SYDVKM. The CDR3 contains 14 residues. The rearrangement links TRBV28 to TRBJ2-7; TRBD1 is a possible D gene (6 bases). The TCR was taken from a woman younger than 30 in good health. The specimen sequenced was central memory CD4+ T cells from blood. This CDR3 is CASLPGQSIYEQYF. The CDR3 bases are TGTGCCAGCCTACCCGGACAGAGTATCTACGAGCAGTACTTC.